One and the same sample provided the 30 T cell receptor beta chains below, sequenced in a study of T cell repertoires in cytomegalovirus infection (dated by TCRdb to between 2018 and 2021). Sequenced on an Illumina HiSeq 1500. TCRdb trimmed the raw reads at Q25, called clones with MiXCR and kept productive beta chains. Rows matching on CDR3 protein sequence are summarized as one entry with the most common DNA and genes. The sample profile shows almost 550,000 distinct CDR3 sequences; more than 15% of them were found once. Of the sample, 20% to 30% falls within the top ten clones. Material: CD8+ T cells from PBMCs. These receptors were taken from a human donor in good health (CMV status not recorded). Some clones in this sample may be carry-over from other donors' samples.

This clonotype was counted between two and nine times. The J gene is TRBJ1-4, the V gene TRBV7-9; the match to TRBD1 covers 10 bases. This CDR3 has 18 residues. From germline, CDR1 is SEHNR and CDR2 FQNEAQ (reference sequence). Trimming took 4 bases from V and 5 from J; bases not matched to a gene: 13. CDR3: CASSSPWDRGTENEKLFF. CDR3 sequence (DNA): TGTGCCAGCAGCTCCCCGTGGGACAGGGGAACTGAAAATGAAAAACTGTTTTTT.

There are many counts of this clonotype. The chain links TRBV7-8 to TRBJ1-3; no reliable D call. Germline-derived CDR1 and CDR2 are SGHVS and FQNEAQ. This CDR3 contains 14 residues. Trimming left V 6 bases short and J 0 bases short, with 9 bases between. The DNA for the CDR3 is TGTGCCAGCAGTCCTTGGGGCTCTGGAAACACCATATATTTT. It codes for CASSPWGSGNTIYF.

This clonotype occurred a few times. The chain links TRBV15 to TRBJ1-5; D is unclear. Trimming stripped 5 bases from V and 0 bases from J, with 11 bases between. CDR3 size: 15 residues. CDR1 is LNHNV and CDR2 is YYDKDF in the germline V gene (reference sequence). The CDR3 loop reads CATSLNKDSNQPQHF. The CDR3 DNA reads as TGTGCCACCAGCCTTAACAAGGATAGCAATCAGCCCCAGCATTTT.

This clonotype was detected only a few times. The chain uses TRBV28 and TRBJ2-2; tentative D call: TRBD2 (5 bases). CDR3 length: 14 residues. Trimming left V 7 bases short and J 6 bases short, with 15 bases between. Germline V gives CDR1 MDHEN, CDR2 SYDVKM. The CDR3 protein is CASKRLAGSGELFF. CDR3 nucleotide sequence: TGTGCCAGCAAAAGGCTAGCCGGGTCCGGGGAGCTGTTTTTT. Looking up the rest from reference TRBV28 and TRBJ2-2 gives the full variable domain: DVKVTQSSRYLVKRTGEKVFLECVQDMDHENMFWYRQDPGLGLRLIYFSYDVKMKEKGDIPEGYSVSREKKERFSLILESASTNQTSMYLCASKRLAGSGELFFGEGSRLTVL.

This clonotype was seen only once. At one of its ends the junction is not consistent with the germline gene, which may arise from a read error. CDR3 amino acids: CSARDSEGYEQNF. CDR3 coding DNA: TGCAGTGCTAGAGATAGCGAGGGTTACGAGCAGAACTTC. The chain couples TRBV20-1 to TRBJ2-7; tentatively, D is TRBD2 (5 bases). CDR3 length: 13 residues. The germline gives CDR1 DFQATT, CDR2 SNEGSKA (reference sequence).

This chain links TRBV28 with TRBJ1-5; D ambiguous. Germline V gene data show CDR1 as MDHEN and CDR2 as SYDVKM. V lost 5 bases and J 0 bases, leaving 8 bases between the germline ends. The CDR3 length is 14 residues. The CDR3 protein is CASSRRVSNQPQHF. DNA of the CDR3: TGTGCCAGCAGTCGACGGGTTAGCAATCAGCCCCAGCATTTT.

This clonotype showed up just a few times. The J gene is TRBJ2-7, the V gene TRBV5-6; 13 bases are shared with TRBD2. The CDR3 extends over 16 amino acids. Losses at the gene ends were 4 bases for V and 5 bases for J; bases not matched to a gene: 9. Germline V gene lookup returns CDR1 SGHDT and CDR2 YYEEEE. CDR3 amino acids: CASSPTTSGRGHEQYF. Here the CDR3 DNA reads TGTGCCAGCAGCCCGACAACTAGCGGGAGGGGCCACGAGCAGTACTTC.

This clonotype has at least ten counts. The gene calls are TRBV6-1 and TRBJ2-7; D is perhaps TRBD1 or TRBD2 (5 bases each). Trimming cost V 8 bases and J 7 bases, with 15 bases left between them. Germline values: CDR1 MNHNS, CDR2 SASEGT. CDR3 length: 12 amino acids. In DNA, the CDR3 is TGTGCCAGCCGCCAGGGACGCCTTGAGCAGTACTTC. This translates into CASRQGRLEQYF.

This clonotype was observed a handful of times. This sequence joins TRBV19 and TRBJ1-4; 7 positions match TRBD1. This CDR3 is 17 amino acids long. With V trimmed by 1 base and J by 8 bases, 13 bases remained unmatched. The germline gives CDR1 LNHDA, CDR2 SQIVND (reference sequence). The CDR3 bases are TGTGCCAGTAGTATAGTCCACGAGACAGGGAGAAACGAAAAACTGTTTTTT. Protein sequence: CASSIVHETGRNEKLFF. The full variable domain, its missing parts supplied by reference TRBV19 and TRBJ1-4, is DGGITQSPKYLFRKEGQNVTLSCEQNLNHDAMYWYRQDPGQGLRLIYYSQIVNDFQKGDIAEGYSVSREKKESFPLTVTSAQKNPTAFYLCASSIVHETGRNEKLFFGSGTQLSVL.

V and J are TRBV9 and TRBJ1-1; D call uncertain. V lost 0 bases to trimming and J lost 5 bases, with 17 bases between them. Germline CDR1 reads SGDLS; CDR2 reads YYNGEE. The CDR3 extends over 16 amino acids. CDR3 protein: CASSVAHEDPVTEAFF. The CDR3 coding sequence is TGTGCCAGCAGCGTAGCCCATGAGGATCCCGTGACTGAAGCTTTCTTT. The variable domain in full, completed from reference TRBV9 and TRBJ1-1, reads DSGVTQTPKHLITATGQRVTLRCSPRSGDLSVYWYQQSLDQGLQFLIQYYNGEERAKGNILERFSAQQFPDLHSELNLSSLELGDSALYFCASSVAHEDPVTEAFFGQGTRLTVV.

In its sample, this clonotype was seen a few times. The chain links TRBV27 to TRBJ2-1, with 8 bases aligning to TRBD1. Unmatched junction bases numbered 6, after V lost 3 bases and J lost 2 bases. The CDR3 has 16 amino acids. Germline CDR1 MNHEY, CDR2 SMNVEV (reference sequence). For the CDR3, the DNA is TGTGCCAGCAGTTTTTCGACAGGGGAGGCCTACAATGAGCAGTTCTTC. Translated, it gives CASSFSTGEAYNEQFF.

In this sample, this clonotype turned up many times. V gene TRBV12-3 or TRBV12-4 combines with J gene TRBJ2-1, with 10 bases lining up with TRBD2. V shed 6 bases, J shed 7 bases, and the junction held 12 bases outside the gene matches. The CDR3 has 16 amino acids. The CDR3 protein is CASRVAGGVQWNEQFF. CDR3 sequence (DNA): TGTGCCAGCAGGGTAGCGGGGGGCGTTCAGTGGAATGAGCAGTTCTTC.

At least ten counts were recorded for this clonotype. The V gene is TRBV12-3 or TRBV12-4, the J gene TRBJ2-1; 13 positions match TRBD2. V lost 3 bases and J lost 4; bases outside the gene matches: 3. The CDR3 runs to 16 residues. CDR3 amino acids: CASSFPGLAGYNEQFF. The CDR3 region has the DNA TGTGCCAGCAGTTTCCCGGGACTAGCGGGGTACAATGAGCAGTTCTTC.

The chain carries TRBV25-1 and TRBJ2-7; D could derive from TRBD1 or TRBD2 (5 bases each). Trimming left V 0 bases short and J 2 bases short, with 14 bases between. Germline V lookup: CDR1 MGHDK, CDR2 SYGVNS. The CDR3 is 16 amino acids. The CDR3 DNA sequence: TGTGCCAGCAGTGAATATCTGGGGGAGAAGACCTACGAGCAGTACTTC. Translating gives CASSEYLGEKTYEQYF.

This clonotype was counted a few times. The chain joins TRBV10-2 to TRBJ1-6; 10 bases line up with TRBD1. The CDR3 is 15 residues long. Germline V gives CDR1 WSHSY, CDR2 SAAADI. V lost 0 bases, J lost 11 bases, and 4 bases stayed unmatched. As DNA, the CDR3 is TGCGCCAGCAGTGAGTCAGGGGACAGGGGACCACCCCTCCACTTT. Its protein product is CASSESGDRGPPLHF.

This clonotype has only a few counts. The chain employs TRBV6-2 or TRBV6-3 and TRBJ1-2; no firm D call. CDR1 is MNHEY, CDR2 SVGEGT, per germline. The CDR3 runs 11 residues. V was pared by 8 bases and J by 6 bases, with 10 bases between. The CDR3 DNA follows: TGTGCCAGCGGTCCCCCGGATGGCTACACCTTC. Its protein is CASGPPDGYTF.

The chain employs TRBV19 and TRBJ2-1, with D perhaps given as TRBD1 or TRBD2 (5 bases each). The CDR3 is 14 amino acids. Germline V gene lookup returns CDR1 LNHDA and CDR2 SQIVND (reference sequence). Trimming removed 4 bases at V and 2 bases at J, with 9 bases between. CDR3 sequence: CASSRDGAYNEQFF. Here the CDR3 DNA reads TGTGCCAGTAGTAGGGACGGGGCCTACAATGAGCAGTTCTTC.

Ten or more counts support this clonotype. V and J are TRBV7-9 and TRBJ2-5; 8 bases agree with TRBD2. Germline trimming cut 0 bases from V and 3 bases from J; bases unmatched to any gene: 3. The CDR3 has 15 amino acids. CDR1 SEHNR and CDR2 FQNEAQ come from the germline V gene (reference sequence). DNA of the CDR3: TGTGCCAGCAGCTTAGCGTACGGGGGGGAAGAGACCCAGTACTTC. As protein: CASSLAYGGEETQYF.

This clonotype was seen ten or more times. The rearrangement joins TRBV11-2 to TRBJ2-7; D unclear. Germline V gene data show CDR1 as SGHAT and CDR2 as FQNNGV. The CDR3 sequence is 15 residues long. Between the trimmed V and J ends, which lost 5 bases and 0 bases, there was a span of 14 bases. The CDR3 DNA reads TGTGCCAGCAGCCTCGCTACCGCGGCCTCCTACGAGCAGTACTTC. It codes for CASSLATAASYEQYF.

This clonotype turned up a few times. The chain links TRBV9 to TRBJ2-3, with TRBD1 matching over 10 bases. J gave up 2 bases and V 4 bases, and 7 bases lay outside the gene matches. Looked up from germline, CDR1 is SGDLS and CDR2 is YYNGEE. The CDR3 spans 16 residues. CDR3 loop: CASSPRTGGHTDTQYF. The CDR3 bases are TGTGCCAGCAGCCCCCGGACAGGGGGTCACACAGATACGCAGTATTTT.

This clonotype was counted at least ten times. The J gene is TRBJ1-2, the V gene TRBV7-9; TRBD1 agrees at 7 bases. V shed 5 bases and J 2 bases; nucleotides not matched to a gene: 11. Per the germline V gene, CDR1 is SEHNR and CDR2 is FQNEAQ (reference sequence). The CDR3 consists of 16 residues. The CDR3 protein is CASSILPGGGNYGYTF. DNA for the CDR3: TGTGCCAGCAGCATACTACCAGGGGGAGGGAACTATGGCTACACCTTC.

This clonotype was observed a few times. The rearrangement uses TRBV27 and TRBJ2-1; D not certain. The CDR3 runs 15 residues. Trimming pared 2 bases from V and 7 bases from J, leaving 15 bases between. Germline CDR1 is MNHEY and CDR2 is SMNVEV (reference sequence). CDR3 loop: CASSLGSPLSNEQFF. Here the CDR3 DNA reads TGTGCCAGCAGTTTAGGATCCCCCCTATCGAATGAGCAGTTCTTC.

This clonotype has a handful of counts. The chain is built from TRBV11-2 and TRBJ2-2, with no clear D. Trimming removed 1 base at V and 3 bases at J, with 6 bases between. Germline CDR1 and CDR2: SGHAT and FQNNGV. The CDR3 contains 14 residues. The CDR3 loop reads CASSLVGYTGELFF. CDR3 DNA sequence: TGTGCCAGCAGCTTAGTAGGTTACACCGGGGAGCTGTTTTTT.

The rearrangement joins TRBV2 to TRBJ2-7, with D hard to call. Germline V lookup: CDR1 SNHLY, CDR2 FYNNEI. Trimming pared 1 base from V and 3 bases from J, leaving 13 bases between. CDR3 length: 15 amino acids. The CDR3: CASSEGLTLYYEQYF. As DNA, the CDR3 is TGTGCCAGCAGTGAAGGGCTAACGCTCTACTACGAGCAGTACTTC.

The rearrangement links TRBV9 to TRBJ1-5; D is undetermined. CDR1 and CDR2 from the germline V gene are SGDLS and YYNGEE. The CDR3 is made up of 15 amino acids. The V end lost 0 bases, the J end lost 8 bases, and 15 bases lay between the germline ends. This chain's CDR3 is CASSVAGGRSEPQHF. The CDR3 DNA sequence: TGTGCCAGCAGCGTAGCTGGAGGGCGCTCGGAGCCCCAGCATTTT.

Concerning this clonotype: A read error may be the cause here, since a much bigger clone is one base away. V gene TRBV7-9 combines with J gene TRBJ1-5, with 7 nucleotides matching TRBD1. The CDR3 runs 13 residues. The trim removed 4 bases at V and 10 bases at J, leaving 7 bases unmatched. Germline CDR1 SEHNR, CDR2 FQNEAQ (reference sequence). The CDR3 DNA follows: TGTGCCAGCAGCTGCGGGACAGAGGGACCCCAGCATTTT. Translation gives CASSCGTEGPQHF. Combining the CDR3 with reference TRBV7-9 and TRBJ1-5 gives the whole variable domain DTGVSQNPRHKITKRGQNVTFRCDPISEHNRLYWYRQTLGQGPEFLTYFQNEAQLEKSRLLSDRFSAERPKGSFSTLEIQRTEQGDSAMYLCASSCGTEGPQHFGDGTRLSIL.

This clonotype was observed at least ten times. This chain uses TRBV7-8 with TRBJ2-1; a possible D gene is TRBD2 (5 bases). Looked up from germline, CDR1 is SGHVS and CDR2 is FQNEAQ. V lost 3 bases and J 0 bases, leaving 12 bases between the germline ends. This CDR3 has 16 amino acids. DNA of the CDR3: TGTGCCAGCAGCTTCCCCGGGATTAGCTCCTACAATGAGCAGTTCTTC. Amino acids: CASSFPGISSYNEQFF.

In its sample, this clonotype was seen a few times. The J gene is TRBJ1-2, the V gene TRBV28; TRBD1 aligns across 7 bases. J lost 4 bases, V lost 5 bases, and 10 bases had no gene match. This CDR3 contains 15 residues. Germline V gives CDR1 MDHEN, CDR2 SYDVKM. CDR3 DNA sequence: TGTGCCAGCAGTCCTCCAACGGACAGGACCTATGGCTACACCTTC. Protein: CASSPPTDRTYGYTF.

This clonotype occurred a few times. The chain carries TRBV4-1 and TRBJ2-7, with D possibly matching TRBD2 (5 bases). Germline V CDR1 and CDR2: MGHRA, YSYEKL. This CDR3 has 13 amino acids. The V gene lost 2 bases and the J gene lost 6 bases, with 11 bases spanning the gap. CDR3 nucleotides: TGCGCCAGCAGCCAATCCCTAGCTCGCGAGCAGTACTTC. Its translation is CASSQSLAREQYF.

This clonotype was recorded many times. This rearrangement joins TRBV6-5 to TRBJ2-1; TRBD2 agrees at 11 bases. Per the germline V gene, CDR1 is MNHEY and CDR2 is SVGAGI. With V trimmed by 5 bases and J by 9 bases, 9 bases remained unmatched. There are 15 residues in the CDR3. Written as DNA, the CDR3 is TGTGCCAGCAGTACCTCACTAGCGGGAGCTTCTGAGCAGTTCTTC. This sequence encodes CASSTSLAGASEQFF.